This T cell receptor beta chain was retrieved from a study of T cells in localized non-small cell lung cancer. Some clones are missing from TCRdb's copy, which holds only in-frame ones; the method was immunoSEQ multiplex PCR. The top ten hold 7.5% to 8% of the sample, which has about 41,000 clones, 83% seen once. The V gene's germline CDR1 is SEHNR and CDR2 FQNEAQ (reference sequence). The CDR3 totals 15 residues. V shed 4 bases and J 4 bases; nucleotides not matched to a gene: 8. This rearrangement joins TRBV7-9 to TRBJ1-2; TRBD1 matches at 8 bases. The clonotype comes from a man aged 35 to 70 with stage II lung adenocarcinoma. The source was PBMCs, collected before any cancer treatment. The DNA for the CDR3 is TGTGCCAGCAGCTCGTCCAGGGGGCTTGGCTATGGCTACACCTTC. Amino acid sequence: CASSSSRGLGYGYTF. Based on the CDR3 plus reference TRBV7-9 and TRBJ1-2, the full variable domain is DTGVSQNPRHKITKRGQNVTFRCDPISEHNRLYWYRQTLGQGPEFLTYFQNEAQLEKSRLLSDRFSAERPKGSFSTLEIQRTEQGDSAMYLCASSSSRGLGYGYTFGSGTRLTVV.